The rows below give T cell receptor beta chains drawn from one sample of a study of T-cell memory formation after mild COVID-19. TCRdb passed the 5' RACE reads through MiXCR, listing each CDR3 protein once. Of some 300,000 distinct CDR3 sequences listed, roughly 21% are singletons. The specimen was PBMCs or a T cell subset sorted from them (not recorded which). Receptor source: a man younger than 30 who had mild COVID-19 (a few samples of this study predate the infection). Cell type and time point are not known. CDR3s include the opening cysteine and the closing phenylalanine or tryptophan. The D gene is left open where the match is weak. Part of the rows lack a size; the others show once, few, many or a class for expanded clones.

d_call,v_call,j_call,clone_size,cdr3_aa,cdr3_nt
TRBD1,TRBV4-3,TRBJ1-2,few,CASSELDPGQGRYGYTF,TGCGCCAGCAGCGAGTTAGATCCGGGACAGGGACGTTATGGCTACACCTTC
TRBD1,TRBV29-1,TRBJ2-1,NA,CSVEGPDRGYNEQFF,TGCAGCGTTGAAGGTCCGGACAGGGGGTACAATGAGCAGTTCTTC
NA,TRBV4-3,TRBJ1-6,few,CASSQGRDSPLHF,TGCGCCAGCAGCCAAGGGAGGGATTCACCCCTCCACTTT
NA,TRBV7-3,TRBJ2-2,NA,CASSWGRNTGELFF,TGTGCCAGCAGTTGGGGGAGAAACACCGGGGAGCTGTTTTTT
NA,TRBV29-1,TRBJ1-1,NA,CSVVEGEAFF,TGCAGCGTTGTTGAGGGGGAAGCTTTCTTT
TRBD2,TRBV7-6,TRBJ2-1,NA,CASSSIAGVNYNEQFF,TGTGCCAGCAGCTCGATAGCGGGGGTAAACTACAATGAGCAGTTCTTC
NA,TRBV7-2,TRBJ1-5,NA,CASSLGSAVHQPQHF,TGTGCCAGCAGCTTAGGTTCGGCAGTTCATCAGCCCCAGCATTTT
NA,TRBV30,TRBJ2-6,few,CASGEGATGANVLTF,TGTGCCTCCGGGGAGGGGGCCACTGGGGCCAACGTCCTGACTTTC
NA,TRBV7-9,TRBJ1-1,few,CASSGWTKNEAFF,TGTGCCAGCAGCGGCTGGACCAAAAATGAAGCTTTCTTT
NA,TRBV6-2/TRBV6-3,TRBJ1-2,NA,CATEFRGYTF,TGTGCCACCGAATTTAGGGGCTACACCTTC
NA,TRBV19,TRBJ2-2,NA,CASRPTGLGELFF,TGTGCCAGTAGGCCTACAGGTCTCGGGGAGCTGTTTTTT
NA,TRBV5-1,TRBJ2-3,NA,CASSLGTSPFRDTQYF,TGCGCCAGCAGCTTAGGGACAAGCCCCTTTAGGGATACGCAGTATTTT
NA,TRBV7-9,TRBJ2-2,few,CASSLDPSRELFF,TGTGCCAGCAGCCTCGACCCCTCCCGGGAGCTGTTTTTT
TRBD2,TRBV3-1,TRBJ2-1,NA,CASSNLAGYEQFF,TGTGCCAGCAGTAACCTAGCGGGGTATGAGCAGTTCTTC